Shown below are 30 T cell receptor beta chains from a single sample sequenced in a study of Tregs in tolerant kidney transplant recipients. Assay used: immunoSEQ multiplex PCR; TCRdb lists only in-frame clones, some missing. The record lists about 10,000 clones, of which the ten most abundant hold 25% to 30%. The nonmyeloablative bone marrow transplants came from related graft donors, with transient mixed chimerism. The specimen comprised CD8+ T cells from blood (PBMCs), sampled 24 months after the transplant. Receptors originate from a human patient who received a combined kidney and bone marrow transplant. The graft donor may account for some of the T cells.

In the case of this clone: With the read ending 3 residues before the CDR3 end, the germline J gene is used to fill in that end. Different DNA sequences within this sample yield the same CDR3. The chain joins TRBV6-2 or TRBV6-3 to TRBJ2-7, with TRBD1 identical over 10 bases. With 2 bases clipped from V and 4 bases from J, the junction kept 11 bases outside the gene matches. From germline, CDR1 is MNHEY and CDR2 SVGEGT. This CDR3 is built from 17 residues. CDR3 sequence: CASSYKPGQGDLYEQYF. The part of the CDR3 DNA that was read is TGTGCCAGCAGTTACAAGCCCGGACAGGGGGATTTATACGAG.

In the case of this clone: Read coverage stops 3 residues before the CDR3 terminus; the germline J gene supplies the remainder. The rearrangement joins TRBV11-2 to TRBJ2-7; 7 bases agree with TRBD2. This CDR3 spans 14 amino acids. Germline CDR1 SGHAT, CDR2 FQNNGV. V was pared by 4 bases and J by 5 bases, with 8 bases of the junction left unmatched. CDR3 protein: CASSYGLEGHEQYF. The DNA read from the CDR3 is TGTGCCAGCAGCTATGGACTAGAGGGGCACGAG. Full variable domain (remainder filled in from reference TRBV11-2 and TRBJ2-7): EAGVAQSPRYKIIEKRQSVAFWCNPISGHATLYWYQQILGQGPKLLIQFQNNGVVDDSQLPKDRFSAERLKGVDSTLKIQPAKLEDSAVYLCASSYGLEGHEQYFGPGTRLTVT.

CDR3 protein: CSAGGGGYAYNEQFF. The DNA read from the CDR3 is TGCAGTGCTGGCGGGGGGGGGTACGCCTACAATGAG. J is TRBJ2-1 and V is TRBV20-1; 9 bases map to TRBD2. The DNA ends 3 residues before the CDR3 does, and the rest of the CDR3 is filled in from the germline J gene. Germline lookup yields CDR1 DFQATT and CDR2 SNEGSKA (reference sequence). V was pared by 5 bases and J by 2 bases, with 7 bases of the junction left unmatched. The CDR3 is 15 amino acids.

CDR3 bases read: TGCAGTGCTAGACTGGGACTAGCGGGAGTAACCACAGATACG. Protein: CSARLGLAGVTTDT. The entire CDR3 is CSARLGLAGVTTDTQYF. This sequence joins TRBV20-1 and TRBJ2-3, with 14 bases identical to TRBD2. From the germline J gene comes the end of the CDR3, since the read stops 3 residues before it. The CDR3 covers 17 residues. Germline V gene lookup returns CDR1 DFQATT and CDR2 SNEGSKA (reference sequence). V gave up 2 bases and J gave up 2 bases; unmatched junction bases: 6.

Regarding this clone: The read comes to an end 3 residues before the CDR3 does, leaving the germline J gene to fill in the end. V and J are TRBV19 and TRBJ2-7; no clear D gene. V was cut by 3 bases and J by 1 base, with 13 bases left in between. CDR1 LNHDA and CDR2 SQIVND come from the germline V gene (reference sequence). This CDR3 region has 15 residues. CDR3 bases read: TGTGCCAGTAGTATCTCCCTGGGCGAGTCCTACGAG. It yields the protein CASSISLGESYE. The whole CDR3 region reads CASSISLGESYEQYF.

Concerning this clone itself: The read gets to within 3 residues of the CDR3 end, and the germline J gene fills in the rest. The chain joins TRBV2 to TRBJ1-1; 7 bases align to TRBD1. Looked up from germline, CDR1 is SNHLY and CDR2 is FYNNEI. With V trimmed by 7 bases and J by 2 bases, 7 bases remained unmatched. The CDR3 length is 14 residues. The DNA read from the CDR3 is TGTGCCAGCATTGACAGGGTTGGTAACACTGAA. Protein sequence: CASIDRVGNTE. From start to end, the CDR3 is CASIDRVGNTEAFF.

A remark on this clone: The CDR3 end lies 3 residues beyond the end of the read and is filled in from the germline J gene. V and J are TRBV5-1 and TRBJ2-1; 9 bases line up with TRBD2. This CDR3 comprises 15 residues. The V segment lost 2 bases and the J segment 7 bases; nucleotides outside the gene matches: 7. Per the germline V gene, CDR1 is SGHRS and CDR2 is YFSETQ. The covered CDR3 bases are TGCGCCAGCAGCTTTTTTGCGGGAGGGTTGAATGAG. Its protein product is CASSFFAGGLNE. The whole CDR3 protein reads CASSFFAGGLNEQFF.

About this clone itself: The read halts 3 residues ahead of the CDR3 end, with the missing end drawn from the germline J gene. V is TRBV7-9 and J is TRBJ2-7, with TRBD2 as a possible D gene (6 bases). The CDR3 spans 14 residues. Germline V gives CDR1 SEHNR, CDR2 FQNEAQ (reference sequence). V was trimmed by 5 bases and J by 3 bases, leaving 14 bases between them. CDR3 sequence reads: CASSRDGLNYEQYF. CDR3 DNA (partial): TGTGCCAGCAGCCGTGACGGACTAAACTACGAG.

A remark on this clone: Sequencing ends 3 residues short of the CDR3 end; the germline J gene provides the rest. The chain is built from TRBV5-1 and TRBJ2-3; 10 bases are shared with TRBD2. The CDR3 runs to 17 residues. From germline, CDR1 is SGHRS and CDR2 YFSETQ. J gave up 8 bases and V 3 bases, and 15 bases lay outside the gene matches. Here the CDR3 reads CASSYPEKGTSEGTQYF. The CDR3 bases that were read are TGCGCCAGCAGCTACCCGGAAAAGGGGACTAGCGAGGGTACG. The complete variable domain, with remaining parts taken from reference TRBV5-1 and TRBJ2-3, reads KAGVTQTPRYLIKTRGQQVTLSCSPISGHRSVSWYQQTPGQGLQFLFEYFSETQRNKGNFPGRFSGRQFSNSRSEMNVSTLELGDSALYLCASSYPEKGTSEGTQYFGPGTRLTVL.

The CDR3 sequence: CSVWDSPAQYF. The DNA read from the CDR3 is TGCAGCGTGTGGGACAGTCCGGCG. V gene TRBV29-1 combines with J gene TRBJ2-3; TRBD1 matches 7 bases. The DNA ends 3 residues before the CDR3 does, and the rest of the CDR3 is filled in from the germline J gene. The germline CDR1 and CDR2 sequences are SQVTM and ANQGSEA. This CDR3 comprises 11 residues.

Regarding this clone: The DNA ends 3 residues before the CDR3 does, and the rest of the CDR3 is filled in from the germline J gene. The genes are TRBV7-3 and TRBJ1-1; 7 nucleotides match TRBD1. Germline CDR1 and CDR2: SGHTA and FQGTGA. The ends lost 5 bases at V and 3 bases at J; junction bases unmatched: 6. The CDR3 is 14 amino acids. The sequenced CDR3 bases are TGTGCCAGCAGCCTACAGGGGAGGGACACTGAA. Protein: CASSLQGRDTE. The whole CDR3 region reads CASSLQGRDTEAFF.

As regards this clone: The read terminates 3 residues before the CDR3 end, so the remaining end is supplied by the germline J gene. V usage is TRBV19 and J usage is TRBJ2-1; TRBD2 agrees at 9 bases. The germline gives CDR1 LNHDA, CDR2 SQIVND (reference sequence). V dropped 7 bases and J dropped 4; count of bases not matched to a gene: 8. This CDR3 comprises 15 residues. This CDR3 is CASTNAGGPYNEQFF. The CDR3 bases that were read are TGTGCCAGTACCAACGCGGGAGGGCCGTACAATGAG. The variable domain in full, completed from reference TRBV19 and TRBJ2-1, reads DGGITQSPKYLFRKEGQNVTLSCEQNLNHDAMYWYRQDPGQGLRLIYYSQIVNDFQKGDIAEGYSVSREKKESFPLTVTSAQKNPTAFYLCASTNAGGPYNEQFFGPGTRLTVL.

With regard to this clone: The read ends 3 residues early relative to the CDR3; the germline J gene fills the gap. The chain carries TRBV4-1 and TRBJ2-2, with unresolved D. Germline V gene lookup returns CDR1 MGHRA and CDR2 YSYEKL. The CDR3 extends over 12 amino acids. V was trimmed by 7 bases and J by 7 bases, leaving 10 bases between them. The CDR3 region is CASKGNGGELFF. The sequenced CDR3 bases are TGCGCCAGCAAGGGTAATGGCGGGGAG.

Remarks on this clone: The read finishes 3 residues shy of the CDR3 end, and the germline J gene is used to complete it. The chain has TRBV19 and TRBJ2-7; D is unresolved. Germline CDR1 and CDR2: LNHDA and SQIVND (reference sequence). CDR3 length equals 14 residues. Trimming pared 1 base from V and 4 bases from J, leaving 11 bases between. The CDR3 bases that were read are TGTGCCAGTAGTATAGGTACCGGTTTTTACGAG. Translation: CASSIGTGFYE. The full CDR3 reads CASSIGTGFYEQYF.

Turning to this clone: The CDR3 end lies 3 residues beyond the end of the read and is filled in from the germline J gene. V is TRBV20-1 and J is TRBJ2-7; 8 bases line up with TRBD2. V was clipped by 3 bases and J by 2 bases; unmatched bases: 15. The germline V gene encodes CDR1 DFQATT and CDR2 SNEGSKA (reference sequence). This CDR3 contains 17 residues. CDR3 sequence reads: CSASPYGVREATYEQYF. CDR3 DNA (partial): TGCAGTGCTAGTCCCTATGGGGTGCGGGAGGCAACCTACGAG.

To note about this clone: Read coverage stops 3 residues before the CDR3 terminus; the germline J gene supplies the remainder. The chain links TRBV19 to TRBJ2-7; 9 positions agree with TRBD1. CDR3 length: 14 amino acids. Germline assignment: CDR1 LNHDA and CDR2 SQIVND (reference sequence). The ends lost 5 bases at V and 2 bases at J; junction bases unmatched: 4. The CDR3 DNA, read in part, is TGTGCCAGTAGTTTCGGGACAGGGCCCTACGAG. Encoded protein: CASSFGTGPYE. The CDR3, in full, reads CASSFGTGPYEQYF.

To note about this clone: The CDR3 extends 3 residues past the end of the read, so its final part is completed from the germline J gene. V and J are TRBV7-9 and TRBJ2-7, with D tentatively TRBD1 (6 bases). The V and J ends lost 7 bases and 3 bases respectively, with 10 bases between them. Germline values: CDR1 SEHNR, CDR2 FQNEAQ (reference sequence). The CDR3 length is 12 residues. The DNA read from the CDR3 is TGTGCCAGCAACCGGGACAACTACGAG. The encoded protein is CASNRDNYE. The complete CDR3 reads CASNRDNYEQYF.

Note on this clone: The CDR3 end lies 3 residues beyond the end of the read and is filled in from the germline J gene. This chain uses TRBV6-1 with TRBJ2-7; unclear D gene. Germline V gene lookup returns CDR1 MNHNS and CDR2 SASEGT. V was trimmed by 2 bases and J by 2 bases, leaving 7 bases between them. The CDR3 is 13 amino acids. This CDR3 reads CASSEQVAYEQYF. The part of the CDR3 DNA that was read is TGTGCCAGCAGTGAACAAGTAGCCTACGAG.

Note on this clone: The sequenced fragment ends 3 residues before the CDR3 boundary, so the rest is inferred from the germline J gene. The J gene is TRBJ2-7, the V gene TRBV5-6; TRBD1 is a possible D gene (6 bases). The CDR3 loop spans 15 amino acids. V was trimmed by 4 bases and J by 3 bases, leaving 17 bases between them. In germline, CDR1 is SGHDT, CDR2 YYEEEE. CDR3 sequence reads: CASSRAGTFLYEQYF. The covered CDR3 bases are TGTGCCAGCAGCAGAGCCGGGACATTTCTCTACGAG.

On this clone itself: The read terminates 3 residues ahead of where the CDR3 ends, so the germline J gene completes it. The gene calls are TRBV6-4 and TRBJ2-6, with D possibly being TRBD1 (6 bases). Trimming shortened V by 0 bases and J by 2 bases, and 11 bases separated the two germline ends. The germline V gene has CDR1 MRHNA and CDR2 SNTAGT. There are 17 residues in the CDR3. The CDR3: CASSDSKGGTGANVLTF. Incomplete CDR3 DNA: TGTGCCAGCAGTGACTCGAAAGGGGGAACTGGGGCCAACGTC.

Concerning this clone: The read terminates 3 residues ahead of where the CDR3 ends, so the germline J gene completes it. This chain joins TRBV19 and TRBJ1-2; the match to TRBD1 covers 8 bases. Unmatched junction bases numbered 5, after V lost 9 bases and J lost 2 bases. Germline loops: CDR1 LNHDA, CDR2 SQIVND (reference sequence). CDR3 length: 13 amino acids. CDR3 protein: CASLDRANYGYTF. The CDR3 bases that were read are TGTGCCAGCCTGGACAGGGCCAACTATGGC. Together with reference TRBV19 and TRBJ1-2, the CDR3 gives the full variable domain: DGGITQSPKYLFRKEGQNVTLSCEQNLNHDAMYWYRQDPGQGLRLIYYSQIVNDFQKGDIAEGYSVSREKKESFPLTVTSAQKNPTAFYLCASLDRANYGYTFGSGTRLTVV.

Concerning this clone: The sequence runs out 3 residues before the end of the CDR3; the remainder is reconstructed from the germline J gene. The chain joins TRBV19 to TRBJ1-1, with 8 bases lining up with TRBD1. This CDR3 is built from 16 residues. CDR1 and CDR2 (germline): LNHDA, SQIVND (reference sequence). Germline trimming cut 5 bases from V and 6 bases from J; bases unmatched to any gene: 14. The sequenced CDR3 bases are TGTGCCAGTAGTCCGTATCAGGGGGCGGCGTACTCTGAA. It yields the protein CASSPYQGAAYSE. The full CDR3 is CASSPYQGAAYSEAFF.

The sequenced CDR3 bases are TGTGCCAGTAGACTACCGGACAGGGGGACGAACACTGAA. Protein product: CASRLPDRGTNTE. The complete CDR3 protein is CASRLPDRGTNTEAFF. This chain connects TRBV19 to TRBJ1-1; 10 bases fit TRBD1. Read data end 3 residues before the CDR3 end; the end is taken from the germline J gene. Germline values: CDR1 LNHDA, CDR2 SQIVND (reference sequence). The CDR3 is 16 residues long. Losses at the gene ends were 6 bases for V and 1 base for J; bases not matched to a gene: 8.

With regard to this clone: The read ends 3 residues early relative to the CDR3; the germline J gene fills the gap. The chain carries TRBV11-3 and TRBJ2-5; TRBD1 agrees at 7 bases. The CDR3 loop spans 14 amino acids. With 2 bases clipped from V and 0 bases from J, the junction kept 0 bases outside the gene matches. Germline-derived CDR1 and CDR2 are SGHNT and YENEEA. The sequenced part of the CDR3 DNA is TGTGCCAGCAGCTTACAGGGGGACCAAGAGACC. It encodes CASSLQGDQET. The entire CDR3 reads CASSLQGDQETQYF.

About this clone: The read falls 3 residues short of the CDR3 end, and the missing part is taken from the germline J gene. The rearrangement links TRBV29-1 to TRBJ2-3; 7 bases are a match to TRBD2. J was trimmed by 0 bases and V by 7 bases; bases with no gene match: 10. Germline V gene data show CDR1 as SQVTM and CDR2 as ANQGSEA. The CDR3 is made up of 15 amino acids. The CDR3 reads CSARLAVTSTDTQYF. CDR3 bases read: TGCAGCGCTCGACTAGCAGTTACTAGCACAGATACG.

Regarding this clone: The CDR3 goes on 3 residues after the read ends, and that part is filled in from the germline J gene. The chain is built from TRBV5-1 and TRBJ2-1, with D possibly matching TRBD2 (5 bases). The V end was cut by 2 bases, the J end by 9 bases, with 9 bases between. The CDR3 has 12 residues. Germline values: CDR1 SGHRS, CDR2 YFSETQ. CDR3 region: CASSFRGPEQFF. The DNA read from the CDR3 is TGCGCCAGCAGCTTCAGAGGGCCTGAG.

Points on this clone: The read finishes 3 residues shy of the CDR3 end, and the germline J gene is used to complete it. The rearrangement joins TRBV11-3 to TRBJ2-1; D not resolved. Germline CDR1 SGHNT, CDR2 YENEEA. CDR3 length: 13 residues. V was clipped by 1 base and J by 3 bases, with 4 bases between them. The covered CDR3 bases are TGTGCCAGCAGCTTAGGAGGCTACAATGAG. Its protein product is CASSLGGYNE. The entire CDR3 protein reads CASSLGGYNEQFF.

A note on this clone: Sequencing ends 3 residues short of the CDR3 end; the germline J gene provides the rest. This chain connects TRBV5-1 to TRBJ2-3, with TRBD2 identical over 15 bases. The CDR3 extends over 17 amino acids. V dropped 5 bases and J dropped 0; count of bases not matched to a gene: 4. CDR1 is SGHRS, CDR2 YFSETQ, per germline. The CDR3 spells CASRGTSGRTSTDTQYF. The part of the CDR3 DNA that was read is TGCGCCAGCAGGGGGACTAGCGGGAGGACTAGCACAGATACG.

As to this clone: The read is 3 residues too short to cover the CDR3 end, so that end is filled in from the germline J gene. This sequence joins TRBV15 and TRBJ2-2; a possible D gene is TRBD1 (5 bases). Between the trimmed V and J ends, which lost 4 bases and 5 bases, there was a span of 11 bases. CDR1 is LNHNV and CDR2 is YYDKDF in the germline V gene (reference sequence). This CDR3 is 14 amino acids long. The CDR3 bases that were read are TGTGCCACCAGCATAGACAGCGCGACCGGGGAG. It codes for CATSIDSATGE. The full CDR3 is CATSIDSATGELFF.

The part of the CDR3 DNA that was read is TGTGCCAGCAGTGAAGAAGACACCTCCTACGAG. Its protein is CASSEEDTSYE. The whole CDR3 is CASSEEDTSYEQYF. The rearrangement joins TRBV6-1 to TRBJ2-7; no reliable D call. The read terminates 3 residues ahead of where the CDR3 ends, so the germline J gene completes it. Germline V gene data show CDR1 as MNHNS and CDR2 as SASEGT. This CDR3 spans 14 amino acids. Trimming took off 1 base at V and 0 bases at J, with 7 bases between the two ends.